This T cell receptor beta chain was captured by sequencing in a study of shared T cell receptors in the human thymus. The germline gives CDR1 MGHDK, CDR2 SYGVNS. V was clipped by 8 bases and J by 8 bases; unmatched bases: 1. This CDR3 has 12 residues. Assay: immunoSEQ multiplex PCR; the TCRdb copy retains only in-frame clones and omits some. The data show approximately 580,000 clones, more than 75% seen once. This same sample was also taken into another study, of human thymus T cells. That source adds: Those donating were healthy Finnish infants in corrective surgery for congenital heart defects. Resections from corrective heart surgery provided thymus tissue. V and J genes seemed to be used with bias in thymic and blood repertoires. Related research reported highly overlapping thymic repertoires among unrelated individuals.

V usage is TRBV25-1 and J usage is TRBJ1-4, with 11 positions matching TRBD1. The source of this sequence is a boy under three years old with a congenital heart defect. Sequencing was performed on thymocytes. The CDR3 is CASRTGGEKLFF. The CDR3 region has the DNA TGTGCCAGCCGGACAGGGGGCGAAAAACTGTTTTTT.